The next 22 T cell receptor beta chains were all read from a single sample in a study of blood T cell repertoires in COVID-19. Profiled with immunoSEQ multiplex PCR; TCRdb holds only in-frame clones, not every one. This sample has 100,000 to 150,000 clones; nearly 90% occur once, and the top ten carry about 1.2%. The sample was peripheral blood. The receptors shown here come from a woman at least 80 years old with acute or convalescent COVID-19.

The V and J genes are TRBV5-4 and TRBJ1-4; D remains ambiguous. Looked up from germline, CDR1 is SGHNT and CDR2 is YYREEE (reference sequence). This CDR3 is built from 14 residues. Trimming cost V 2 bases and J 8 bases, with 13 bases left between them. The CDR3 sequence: CASSFGSYLEKLFF. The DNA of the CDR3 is TGTGCCAGCAGCTTCGGGAGCTACCTCGAAAAACTGTTTTTT.

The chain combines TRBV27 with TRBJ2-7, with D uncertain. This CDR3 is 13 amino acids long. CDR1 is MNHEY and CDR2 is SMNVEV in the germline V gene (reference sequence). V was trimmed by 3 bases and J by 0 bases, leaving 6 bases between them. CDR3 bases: TGTGCCAGCAGTTTTCCGAGCTCCTACGAGCAGTACTTC. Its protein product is CASSFPSSYEQYF.

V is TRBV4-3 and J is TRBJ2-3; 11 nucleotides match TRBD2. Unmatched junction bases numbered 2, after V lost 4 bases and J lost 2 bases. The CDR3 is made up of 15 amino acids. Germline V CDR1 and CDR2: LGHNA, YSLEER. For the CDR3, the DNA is TGCGCCAGCAGCCTGGGACTAGCGGCCACAGATACGCAGTATTTT. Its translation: CASSLGLAATDTQYF.

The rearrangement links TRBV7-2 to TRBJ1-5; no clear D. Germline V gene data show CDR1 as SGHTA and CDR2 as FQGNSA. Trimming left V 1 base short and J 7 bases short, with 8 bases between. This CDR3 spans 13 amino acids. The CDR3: CASSLDPGQPQHF. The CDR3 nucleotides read TGTGCCAGCAGCTTAGATCCGGGACAGCCCCAGCATTTT.

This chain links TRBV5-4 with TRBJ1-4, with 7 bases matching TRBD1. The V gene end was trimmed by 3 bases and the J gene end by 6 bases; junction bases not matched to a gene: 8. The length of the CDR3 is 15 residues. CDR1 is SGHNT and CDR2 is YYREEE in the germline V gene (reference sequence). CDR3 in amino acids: CASSSPGQRDEKLFF. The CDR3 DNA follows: TGTGCCAGCAGCTCACCGGGACAGCGAGATGAAAAACTGTTTTTT.

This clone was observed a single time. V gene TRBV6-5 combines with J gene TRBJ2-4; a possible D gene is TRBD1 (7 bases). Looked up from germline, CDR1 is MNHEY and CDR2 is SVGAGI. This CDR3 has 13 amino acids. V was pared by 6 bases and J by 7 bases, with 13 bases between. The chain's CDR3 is CASSTTGRNIQYF. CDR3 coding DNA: TGTGCCAGCAGCACGACAGGGAGGAACATTCAGTACTTC.

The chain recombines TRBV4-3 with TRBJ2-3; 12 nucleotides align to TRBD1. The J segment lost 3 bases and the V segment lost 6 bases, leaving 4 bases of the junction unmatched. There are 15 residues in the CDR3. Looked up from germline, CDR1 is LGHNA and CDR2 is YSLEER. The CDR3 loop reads CASSRDRGRTDTQYF. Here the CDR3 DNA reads TGCGCCAGCAGTAGGGACAGGGGGCGAACAGATACGCAGTATTTT.

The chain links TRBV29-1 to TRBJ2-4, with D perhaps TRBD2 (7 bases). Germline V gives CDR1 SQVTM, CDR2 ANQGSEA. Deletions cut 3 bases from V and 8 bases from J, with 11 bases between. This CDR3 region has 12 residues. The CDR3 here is CSVEEGGDIQYF. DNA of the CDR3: TGCAGCGTTGAGGAGGGGGGGGACATTCAGTACTTC.

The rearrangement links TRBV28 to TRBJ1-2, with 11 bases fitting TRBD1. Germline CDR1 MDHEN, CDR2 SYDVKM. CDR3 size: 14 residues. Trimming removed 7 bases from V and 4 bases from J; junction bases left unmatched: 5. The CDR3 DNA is TGTGCCAGCACCGGGGACAGGGGGTTCTATGGCTACACCTTC. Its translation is CASTGDRGFYGYTF.

Here the CDR3 reads CASSSPGSYNEQFF. In DNA form, the CDR3 reads TGTGCCAGCAGCAGCCCAGGATCCTACAATGAGCAGTTCTTC. The chain carries TRBV21-1 and TRBJ2-1; the table's D call TRBD1 went unverified against the DNA. TRBV21-1 is labeled a pseudogene. The CDR3 runs to 14 residues.

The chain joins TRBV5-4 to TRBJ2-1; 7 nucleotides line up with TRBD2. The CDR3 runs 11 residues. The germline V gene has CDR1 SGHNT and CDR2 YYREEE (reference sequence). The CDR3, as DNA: TGTGCTGCGGAGCGGGGCAATGAGCAGTTCTTC. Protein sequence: CAAERGNEQFF.

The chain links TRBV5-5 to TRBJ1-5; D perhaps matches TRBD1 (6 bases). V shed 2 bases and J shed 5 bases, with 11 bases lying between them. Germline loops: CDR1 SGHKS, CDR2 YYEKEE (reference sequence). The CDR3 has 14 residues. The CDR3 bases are TGTGCCAGCAGCTTCCGGGACACTTATCAGCCCCAGCATTTT. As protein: CASSFRDTYQPQHF.

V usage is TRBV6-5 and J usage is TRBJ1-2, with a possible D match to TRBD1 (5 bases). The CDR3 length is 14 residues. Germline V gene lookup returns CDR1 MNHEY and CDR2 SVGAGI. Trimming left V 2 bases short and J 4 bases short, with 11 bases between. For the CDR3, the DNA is TGTGCCAGCAGTTACCGGCAGGGCGGCTATGGCTACACCTTC. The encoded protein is CASSYRQGGYGYTF.

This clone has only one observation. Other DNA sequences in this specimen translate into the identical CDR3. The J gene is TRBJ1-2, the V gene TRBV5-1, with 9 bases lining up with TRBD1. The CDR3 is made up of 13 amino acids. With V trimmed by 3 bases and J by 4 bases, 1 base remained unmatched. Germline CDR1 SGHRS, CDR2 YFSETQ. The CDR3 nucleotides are TGCGCCAGCAGCTCGGGACAGGGCTATGGCTACACCTTC. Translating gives CASSSGQGYGYTF.

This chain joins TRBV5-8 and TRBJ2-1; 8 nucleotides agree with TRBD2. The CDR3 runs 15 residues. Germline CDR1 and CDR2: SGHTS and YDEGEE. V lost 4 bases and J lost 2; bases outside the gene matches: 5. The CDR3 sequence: CASSKSGGPYNEQFF. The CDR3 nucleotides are TGTGCCAGCAGCAAGAGCGGGGGACCCTACAATGAGCAGTTCTTC.

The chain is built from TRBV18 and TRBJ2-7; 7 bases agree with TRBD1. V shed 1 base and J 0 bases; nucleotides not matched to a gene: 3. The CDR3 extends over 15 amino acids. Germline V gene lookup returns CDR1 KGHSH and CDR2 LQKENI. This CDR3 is CASSPRTGYSYEQYF. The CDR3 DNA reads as TGTGCCAGCTCACCACGGACAGGCTACTCCTACGAGCAGTACTTC.

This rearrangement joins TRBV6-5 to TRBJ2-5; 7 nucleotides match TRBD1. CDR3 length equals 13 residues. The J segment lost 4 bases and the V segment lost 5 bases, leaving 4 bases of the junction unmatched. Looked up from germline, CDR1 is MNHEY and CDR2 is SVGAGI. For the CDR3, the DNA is TGTGCCAGCAGTCAGGGGGTTGGAGAGACCCAGTACTTC. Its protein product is CASSQGVGETQYF.

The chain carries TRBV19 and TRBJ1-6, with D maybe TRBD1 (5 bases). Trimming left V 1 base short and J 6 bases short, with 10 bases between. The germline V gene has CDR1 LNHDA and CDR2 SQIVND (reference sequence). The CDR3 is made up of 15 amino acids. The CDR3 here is CASSIGDSINSPLHF. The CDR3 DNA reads TGTGCCAGTAGTATAGGGGACTCGATTAATTCACCCCTCCACTTT.

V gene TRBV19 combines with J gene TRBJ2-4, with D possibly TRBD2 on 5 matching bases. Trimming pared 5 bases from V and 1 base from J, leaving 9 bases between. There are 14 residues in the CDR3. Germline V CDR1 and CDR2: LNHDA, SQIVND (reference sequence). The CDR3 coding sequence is TGTGCCAGTAGTTCGGACTTGGCCAAAAACATTCAGTACTTC. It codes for CASSSDLAKNIQYF.

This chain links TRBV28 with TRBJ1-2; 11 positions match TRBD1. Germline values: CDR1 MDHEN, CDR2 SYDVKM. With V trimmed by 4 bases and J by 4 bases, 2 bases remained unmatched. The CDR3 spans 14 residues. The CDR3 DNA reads TGTGCCAGCAGTTGGACAGGGGGCAGCTATGGCTACACCTTC. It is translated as CASSWTGGSYGYTF.

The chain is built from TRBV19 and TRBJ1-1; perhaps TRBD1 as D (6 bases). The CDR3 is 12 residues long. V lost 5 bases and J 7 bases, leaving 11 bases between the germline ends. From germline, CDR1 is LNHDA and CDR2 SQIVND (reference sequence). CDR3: CASSLQGFEAFF. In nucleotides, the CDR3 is TGTGCCAGTAGTCTTCAGGGGTTTGAAGCTTTCTTT.

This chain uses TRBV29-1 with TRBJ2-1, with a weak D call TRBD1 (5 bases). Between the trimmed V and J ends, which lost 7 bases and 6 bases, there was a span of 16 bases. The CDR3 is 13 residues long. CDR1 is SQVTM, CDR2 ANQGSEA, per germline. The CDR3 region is CSGRKVRVNEQFF. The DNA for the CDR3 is TGCAGCGGAAGAAAGGTCAGGGTCAATGAGCAGTTCTTC.